This TCR beta chain emerged from a study of shared clonotypes between healthy human individuals. Losses at the gene ends were 6 bases for V and 5 bases for J; bases not matched to a gene: 10. The CDR3 has 15 residues. The donor population consisted of healthy HIV-negative adults with no recent acute infections or vaccinations. Partitioning of CD4+ cells yielded a CD45RA+ naive subset and a CD45RA-negative memory subset. Notes on this clone: Its antigen is unknown.

Each cell subset's genomic DNA was divided evenly among several immunoSEQ plates. This table comes from immunoSEQ multiplex PCR, and its TCRdb copy is limited to in-frame clones, with some not included. Altogether some 500,000 clones are present, 90% to 96% being singletons, with the ten largest covering 0.06%. General study points: Sorted-subset sequencing, rarefaction showed, was incomplete despite large depth.

The chain has TRBV7-1 and TRBJ2-3; the match to TRBD2 covers 8 bases. TRBV7-1 counts as an open reading frame of uncertain function. This TCR came from a woman in her twenties or thirties in good health. The sample was naive CD4+ T cells sorted from blood. Regarding subset: CD45RA+ positively selected. The CDR3 DNA reads as TGTGCCAGCAGTGGATGGTCTGCGGGAGGAGATACGCAGTATTTT. This translates into CASSGWSAGGDTQYF.